The 18 T cell receptor beta chains in this list originate from one sample, sequenced in a study of monozygotic twins with inflammatory bowel disease. From its re-call of the 5' RACE reads, TCRdb lists each CDR3 protein once, without DNA. In total, the table holds approximately 100,000 distinct CDR3 sequences. Sequencing input: blood. Receptors originate from a human donor with ulcerative colitis or Crohn's disease, or a healthy co-twin of an affected twin (not recorded which).

The rearrangement uses TRBV30 and TRBJ2-7; the TRBD1 assignment by TCRdb is unverifiable without DNA. Germline values: CDR1 GTSNPN, CDR2 SVGIG (reference sequence). CDR3 length: 11 amino acids. CDR3 in amino acids: CAWSMGPGMYF.

This CDR3 is CASSPGQDEQFF. The chain joins TRBV5-1 to TRBJ2-1; with no DNA, the TCRdb D assignment of TRBD1 cannot be verified. CDR3 length: 12 residues. Germline CDR1 is SGHRS and CDR2 is YFSETQ. Using reference TRBV5-1 and TRBJ2-1 for the parts outside the CDR3, the full variable domain is KAGVTQTPRYLIKTRGQQVTLSCSPISGHRSVSWYQQTPGQGLQFLFEYFSETQRNKGNFPGRFSGRQFSNSRSEMNVSTLELGDSALYLCASSPGQDEQFFGPGTRLTVL.

The chain carries TRBV18 and TRBJ2-7; TCRdb gives TRBD1 as the D gene, but with no DNA this cannot be confirmed. The germline V gene encodes CDR1 KGHSH and CDR2 LQKENI. CDR3 length: 14 amino acids. The CDR3 region is CASVSGQGAWEQYF.

CDR3 in amino acids: CASSFSGGDLGNTIYF. The V call is TRBV27, the J call TRBJ1-3; TCRdb's D call of TRBD1 is untestable without DNA. Germline CDR1 is MNHEY and CDR2 is SMNVEV (reference sequence). The CDR3 has 16 residues.

The chain carries TRBV7-2 and TRBJ2-7; no DNA is available, so the TRBD1 call from TCRdb remains unchecked. This CDR3 spans 14 amino acids. From germline, CDR1 is SGHTA and CDR2 FQGNSA. This CDR3 is CASSFTRGVYEQYF.

This chain connects TRBV7-8 to TRBJ2-5; TCRdb lists TRBD1, though no DNA is available to test this call. The CDR3 is made up of 15 amino acids. From germline, CDR1 is SGHVS and CDR2 FQNEAQ. The chain's CDR3 is CASSWGQGLGETQYF.

The chain carries TRBV18 and TRBJ2-3; TCRdb returns TRBD1, unconfirmable since there is no DNA. The CDR3 extends over 14 amino acids. From germline, CDR1 is KGHSH and CDR2 LQKENI. This CDR3 reads CASSGPGRTDTQYF.

This chain uses TRBV20-1 with TRBJ2-3. CDR1 and CDR2 from the germline V gene are DFQATT and SNEGSKA (reference sequence). There are 11 residues in the CDR3. The CDR3 region is CSASSVDTQYF.

The J gene is TRBJ2-7, the V gene TRBV3-1; TCRdb's D gene call, TRBD1, goes unchecked for lack of DNA. Germline-derived CDR1 and CDR2 are LGHDT and YNNKEL (reference sequence). The length of the CDR3 is 18 residues. The CDR3 protein is CASSQDRGDSTTFYEQYF.

The chain couples TRBV4-2 to TRBJ2-1; TCRdb names TRBD1, which stays unverified in the absence of DNA. CDR3 length: 15 residues. The germline CDR1 and CDR2 sequences are LGHNA and YNFKEQ. The CDR3 loop reads CVSSPEGQGISEQFF.

This rearrangement joins TRBV7-2 to TRBJ2-2. Germline CDR1 is SGHTA and CDR2 is FQGNSA. The length of the CDR3 is 12 residues. CDR3 sequence: CASSLVEGELFF.

V usage is TRBV7-2 and J usage is TRBJ1-2; the D gene TCRdb calls, TRBD1, cannot be checked with no DNA. This CDR3 has 15 residues. From germline, CDR1 is SGHTA and CDR2 FQGNSA. This CDR3 is CASSLEQGLGYGYTF.

The gene calls are TRBV19 and TRBJ1-5. The CDR3 totals 12 residues. Germline CDR1 is LNHDA and CDR2 is SQIVND (reference sequence). CDR3 sequence: CASRGRNQPQHF. Using reference TRBV19 and TRBJ1-5 for the parts outside the CDR3, the full variable domain is DGGITQSPKYLFRKEGQNVTLSCEQNLNHDAMYWYRQDPGQGLRLIYYSQIVNDFQKGDIAEGYSVSREKKESFPLTVTSAQKNPTAFYLCASRGRNQPQHFGDGTRLSIL.

This chain connects TRBV4-2 to TRBJ2-2; TCRdb names TRBD1, which stays unverified in the absence of DNA. This CDR3 has 16 residues. The germline CDR1 and CDR2 sequences are LGHNA and YNFKEQ. The CDR3 loop is CASSVRGGSNTGELFF.

The J gene is TRBJ2-7, the V gene TRBV4-3; TCRdb's assignment of TRBD2 cannot be checked, as there is no DNA. Germline V gene lookup returns CDR1 LGHNA and CDR2 YSLEER. This CDR3 has 15 residues. The CDR3 sequence is CASSQDTSGSYEQYF.

The gene calls are TRBV15 and TRBJ2-7; without DNA, the TCRdb call of TRBD2 cannot be checked. Germline CDR1 is LNHNV and CDR2 is YYDKDF (reference sequence). This CDR3 has 18 residues. Here the CDR3 reads CATSREGISGALSYEQYF.

V usage is TRBV5-6 and J usage is TRBJ2-7. Germline loops: CDR1 SGHDT, CDR2 YYEEEE. The CDR3 runs 11 residues. Here the CDR3 reads CASSDPYEQYF. The full variable domain, in which reference TRBV5-6 and TRBJ2-7 provide the parts outside the CDR3, is DAGVTQSPTHLIKTRGQQVTLRCSPKSGHDTVSWYQQALGQGPQFIFQYYEEEERQRGNFPDRFSGHQFPNYSSELNVNALLLGDSALYLCASSDPYEQYFGPGTRLTVT.

This chain links TRBV20-1 with TRBJ2-1; TCRdb lists TRBD2, though no DNA is available to test this call. CDR3 size: 12 residues. Germline-derived CDR1 and CDR2 are DFQATT and SNEGSKA (reference sequence). The CDR3 protein is CSATPGTFEQFF.